A single sample gave rise to the 31 T cell receptor beta chains below, sequenced in a study of blood T cell repertoires in COVID-19 (TCRdb year 2020). Libraries were constructed by the immunoSEQ multiplex PCR assay. Here the immuneACCESS table is served through TCRdb, limited to in-frame sequences with V and J called. Missing clones are a known gap in these copies; in checked studies unresolved V genes cover under half, and the rest lacks a known reason. The sample table records some 340,000 clones; approximately 81% of these occur just once. The top ten constitute 3.5% to 4% of the sample. Sequencing was performed on peripheral blood. These receptors originate from a woman between 18 and 30 years old with acute or convalescent COVID-19.

The chain joins TRBV24-1 to TRBJ2-2; D might be TRBD2 (5 bases). The CDR3 covers 14 residues. Trimming shortened V by 5 bases and J by 5 bases, and 11 bases separated the two germline ends. Germline V gene data show CDR1 as KGHDR and CDR2 as SFDVKD. The CDR3 bases are TGTGCCACCAGTGGATCACCGGGGACCGGGGAGCTGTTTTTT. Its protein is CATSGSPGTGELFF.

This clone was counted once. The chain couples TRBV19 to TRBJ1-6; D is perhaps TRBD1 (6 bases). V lost 4 bases, J lost 5 bases, and 12 bases lay in between. This CDR3 contains 15 residues. Germline CDR1 LNHDA, CDR2 SQIVND (reference sequence). The CDR3 DNA is TGTGCCAGTAGTAGACAGGTTCAGAATAATTCACCCCTCCACTTT. The encoded protein is CASSRQVQNNSPLHF.

The chain recombines TRBV6-1 with TRBJ2-7; D not resolved. Per germline, CDR1 MNHNS and CDR2 SASEGT. Trimming left V 0 bases short and J 2 bases short, with 14 bases between. The CDR3 is 16 amino acids. The CDR3 DNA sequence: TGTGCCAGCAGTGAAGCGCATAGGTACAGTACCTACGAGCAGTACTTC. It encodes CASSEAHRYSTYEQYF.

The chain is built from TRBV5-1 and TRBJ1-4, with D maybe TRBD1 (5 bases). Per the germline V gene, CDR1 is SGHRS and CDR2 is YFSETQ. The V and J ends lost 1 base and 4 bases respectively, with 8 bases between them. The CDR3 is 14 residues long. In DNA, the CDR3 is TGCGCCAGCAGCTTGCAGGGTAGTAATGAAAAACTGTTTTTT. Translating it yields CASSLQGSNEKLFF. The complete variable domain, with remaining parts taken from reference TRBV5-1 and TRBJ1-4, reads KAGVTQTPRYLIKTRGQQVTLSCSPISGHRSVSWYQQTPGQGLQFLFEYFSETQRNKGNFPGRFSGRQFSNSRSEMNVSTLELGDSALYLCASSLQGSNEKLFFGSGTQLSVL.

This chain joins TRBV20-1 and TRBJ1-6, with a possible D match to TRBD1 (5 bases). Trimming cost V 3 bases and J 5 bases, with 11 bases left between them. The germline V gene encodes CDR1 DFQATT and CDR2 SNEGSKA (reference sequence). The CDR3 is made up of 14 amino acids. This CDR3 reads CSASGDSNNSPLHF. The CDR3 DNA is TGCAGTGCTAGTGGAGACAGTAATAATTCACCCCTCCACTTT.

The V call is TRBV2, the J call TRBJ1-6; the D is unclear. Trimming removed 7 bases at V and 5 bases at J, with 12 bases between. This CDR3 region has 14 residues. Germline lookup yields CDR1 SNHLY and CDR2 FYNNEI. The CDR3, as DNA: TGTGCCAGCACTGGTGCGGGGAATAATTCACCCCTCCACTTT. Encoded protein: CASTGAGNNSPLHF.

The CDR3 region is CASSQEALRTGNTDTQYF. The CDR3 DNA follows: TGTGCCAGCAGCCAAGAGGCCTTACGGACAGGGAACACAGATACGCAGTATTTT. The J gene is TRBJ2-3, the V gene TRBV4-2; TRBD1 agrees at 8 bases. Germline assignment: CDR1 LGHNA and CDR2 YNFKEQ. The CDR3 is 18 residues long. Unmatched junction bases numbered 10, after V lost 0 bases and J lost 2 bases.

This clone has a single count. The J gene is TRBJ2-7, the V gene TRBV3-1 (or the pseudogene TRBV3-2); 12 nucleotides agree with TRBD1. V gave up 4 bases and J gave up 3 bases; unmatched junction bases: 4. From germline, CDR1 is LGHDT and CDR2 YNNKEL (reference sequence). The length of the CDR3 is 15 residues. CDR3 sequence reads: CASSPGTGGLYEQYF. CDR3 DNA sequence: TGTGCCAGCAGCCCGGGGACAGGGGGCCTCTACGAGCAGTACTTC.

The chain employs TRBV5-1 and TRBJ1-6; D is unclear. V gave up 0 bases and J gave up 4 bases, with 14 bases separating them. This CDR3 spans 17 amino acids. In germline, CDR1 is SGHRS, CDR2 YFSETQ. In DNA, the CDR3 is TGCGCCAGCAGCTTGGGAGCGGAAACACCTTATAATTCACCCCTCCACTTT. Its translation is CASSLGAETPYNSPLHF.

The chain carries TRBV5-1 and TRBJ2-2; TRBD1 aligns across 10 bases. The germline CDR1 and CDR2 sequences are SGHRS and YFSETQ. The CDR3 runs 18 residues. The J segment lost 1 base and the V segment lost 4 bases, leaving 10 bases of the junction unmatched. The CDR3 region is CASSPGTGAWRNTGELFF. The CDR3 coding sequence is TGCGCCAGCAGCCCCGGGACAGGGGCCTGGAGGAACACCGGGGAGCTGTTTTTT. Together with reference TRBV5-1 and TRBJ2-2, the CDR3 gives the full variable domain: KAGVTQTPRYLIKTRGQQVTLSCSPISGHRSVSWYQQTPGQGLQFLFEYFSETQRNKGNFPGRFSGRQFSNSRSEMNVSTLELGDSALYLCASSPGTGAWRNTGELFFGEGSRLTVL.

The chain combines TRBV6-5 with TRBJ2-7; a possible D gene is TRBD1 (6 bases). CDR1 and CDR2 from the germline V gene are MNHEY and SVGAGI. This CDR3 comprises 14 residues. Trimming shortened V by 4 bases and J by 1 base, and 11 bases separated the two germline ends. CDR3 coding DNA: TGTGCCAGCAGTTTAACAGGGAATTCCTACGAGCAGTACTTC. This gives the protein CASSLTGNSYEQYF.

This clone was observed once. The chain couples TRBV19 to TRBJ1-4, with a possible D match to TRBD1 (6 bases). This CDR3 spans 13 amino acids. Trimming took 7 bases from V and 7 from J, leaving 13 bases between them. CDR1 is LNHDA and CDR2 is SQIVND in the germline V gene (reference sequence). The CDR3 is CASTPIGGEKLFF. In nucleotides, the CDR3 is TGTGCCAGTACCCCCATAGGGGGTGAAAAACTGTTTTTT.

The chain recombines TRBV19 with TRBJ1-2; 7 bases match TRBD1. Germline V gene sequence: CDR1 LNHDA, CDR2 SQIVND (reference sequence). V lost 4 bases to trimming and J lost 3 bases; unmatched junction nucleotides: 2. The CDR3 totals 13 residues. The CDR3 DNA follows: TGTGCCAGTAGTAACGGACAGGACTATGGCTACACCTTC. Its translation: CASSNGQDYGYTF.

This rearrangement joins TRBV5-1 to TRBJ2-7; the match to TRBD2 covers 7 bases. Germline trimming cut 4 bases from V and 2 bases from J; bases unmatched to any gene: 15. The CDR3 contains 17 residues. Germline loops: CDR1 SGHRS, CDR2 YFSETQ. CDR3 DNA: TGCGCCAGCAGCCCGGGGGGAACTAGCTCTCTCCCCTACGAGCAGTACTTC. It codes for CASSPGGTSSLPYEQYF.

The chain couples TRBV28 to TRBJ2-2; D may be TRBD2 (6 bases). V was clipped by 3 bases and J by 6 bases, with 14 bases between them. Germline loops: CDR1 MDHEN, CDR2 SYDVKM. The CDR3 runs 15 residues. In DNA form, the CDR3 reads TGTGCCAGCAGTTTGCGACGGGAGCGGGCCGGGGAGCTGTTTTTT. Its protein product is CASSLRRERAGELFF.

The gene calls are TRBV9 and TRBJ1-5; D unclear. CDR1 is SGDLS, CDR2 YYNGEE, per germline. Deletions cut 0 bases from V and 0 bases from J, with 7 bases between. CDR3 size: 15 residues. The CDR3 nucleotides read TGTGCCAGCAGCGTAGGAGCATATAGCAATCAGCCCCAGCATTTT. This sequence encodes CASSVGAYSNQPQHF.

This chain links TRBV18 with TRBJ2-1, with D possibly TRBD2 on 5 matching bases. The CDR3 sequence is 15 residues long. From germline, CDR1 is KGHSH and CDR2 LQKENI. V was shortened by 3 bases and J by 5 bases, with 14 bases between the two germline ends. CDR3 sequence (DNA): TGTGCCAGCTCACCGCCGGGATTGGGGAACAATGAGCAGTTCTTC. Residues: CASSPPGLGNNEQFF. Complete variable domain (other parts from reference TRBV18 and TRBJ2-1): NAGVMQNPRHLVRRRGQEARLRCSPMKGHSHVYWYRQLPEEGLKFMVYLQKENIIDESGMPKERFSAEFPKEGPSILRIQQVVRGDSAAYFCASSPPGLGNNEQFFGPGTRLTVL.

The chain uses TRBV9 and TRBJ2-3, with a weak D call TRBD2 (7 bases). Trimming removed 0 bases from V and 5 bases from J, with 13 bases in between. The germline gives CDR1 SGDLS, CDR2 YYNGEE. There are 15 residues in the CDR3. CDR3 sequence reads: CASSVEGGAEDTQYF. Written as DNA, the CDR3 is TGTGCCAGCAGCGTAGAAGGGGGGGCGGAAGATACGCAGTATTTT.

The rearrangement joins TRBV7-9 to TRBJ1-4, with 10 nucleotides matching TRBD1. The trim removed 5 bases at V and 8 bases at J, leaving 5 bases unmatched. CDR1 SEHNR and CDR2 FQNEAQ come from the germline V gene (reference sequence). The CDR3 totals 14 residues. CDR3 region: CASSPGTGEEKLFF. The CDR3 DNA reads TGTGCCAGCAGCCCCGGGACAGGGGAAGAAAAACTGTTTTTT.

The table lists this clone with a count of one. The chain employs TRBV7-3 and TRBJ1-1; D remains unclear. From germline, CDR1 is SGHTA and CDR2 FQGTGA. The V end was cut by 0 bases, the J end by 6 bases, with 14 bases between. CDR3 length equals 15 residues. The CDR3, as DNA: TGTGCCAGCAGCTTAACGGACGGGATTTTTCCTGAAGCTTTCTTT. Translated: CASSLTDGIFPEAFF.

The chain carries TRBV5-1 and TRBJ2-3; 8 bases agree with TRBD1. CDR1 is SGHRS, CDR2 YFSETQ, per germline. This CDR3 contains 16 residues. The V segment lost 0 bases and the J segment 0 bases; nucleotides outside the gene matches: 3. The CDR3 loop is CASSLGQGISTDTQYF. DNA of the CDR3: TGCGCCAGCAGCTTGGGACAGGGGATAAGCACAGATACGCAGTATTTT. Combining the CDR3 with reference TRBV5-1 and TRBJ2-3 gives the whole variable domain KAGVTQTPRYLIKTRGQQVTLSCSPISGHRSVSWYQQTPGQGLQFLFEYFSETQRNKGNFPGRFSGRQFSNSRSEMNVSTLELGDSALYLCASSLGQGISTDTQYFGPGTRLTVL.

The gene calls are TRBV2 and TRBJ2-2; TRBD2 aligns across 10 bases. After removal of 4 bases from V and 2 bases from J, the junction contained 10 bases not matched to a gene. Germline CDR1 reads SNHLY; CDR2 reads FYNNEI. The CDR3 consists of 18 residues. The CDR3 reads CASSGGKAGGPNTGELFF. CDR3 in DNA: TGTGCCAGCAGTGGGGGTAAAGCGGGAGGGCCAAACACCGGGGAGCTGTTTTTT.

The chain couples TRBV28 to TRBJ2-2, with D possibly TRBD2 on 5 matching bases. Germline V gene data show CDR1 as MDHEN and CDR2 as SYDVKM. This CDR3 contains 15 residues. Trimming pared 2 bases from V and 3 bases from J, leaving 10 bases between. The CDR3 nucleotides are TGTGCCAGCAGTTTACCCAGCGGTTACACCGGGGAGCTGTTTTTT. Protein sequence: CASSLPSGYTGELFF.

The CDR3 spells CASSQGVEQFF. CDR3 nucleotide sequence: TGTGCCAGCAGCCAAGGAGTGGAGCAGTTCTTC. This chain links TRBV3-1 (or the pseudogene TRBV3-2) with TRBJ2-1; no clear D. The V end was cut by 1 base, the J end by 10 bases, with 5 bases between. The CDR3 is 11 residues long. Germline V CDR1 and CDR2: LGHDT, YNNKEL (reference sequence).

V gene TRBV21-1 combines with J gene TRBJ2-7; the table's TRBD2 call for D was not verified on the DNA. TRBV21-1 is recorded as a pseudogene. The CDR3 loop spans 17 amino acids. This CDR3 reads CASSGQLAGEKSYEQYF. The CDR3 DNA follows: TGTGCCAGCAGCGGACAGCTAGCGGGAGAAAAATCCTACGAGCAGTACTTC.

The chain employs TRBV28 and TRBJ2-2; 8 positions match TRBD2. The CDR3 loop spans 16 amino acids. Germline CDR1 is MDHEN and CDR2 is SYDVKM. Trimming at V came to 2 bases and at J to 5 bases, leaving 7 bases not matched to a gene. The CDR3 DNA is TGTGCCAGCAGTTTAATCAAGCGGGAGCTAACCGGGGAGCTGTTTTTT. Residues: CASSLIKRELTGELFF.

The V gene is TRBV5-4, the J gene TRBJ2-5, with 11 nucleotides matching TRBD2. With 4 bases clipped from V and 2 bases from J, the junction kept 7 bases outside the gene matches. The CDR3 has 16 amino acids. Germline assignment: CDR1 SGHNT and CDR2 YYREEE (reference sequence). The CDR3 reads CASSPAVAGGQETQYF. The CDR3 DNA is TGTGCCAGCAGCCCCGCGGTAGCGGGGGGGCAAGAGACCCAGTACTTC.

This rearrangement joins TRBV3-1 (or the pseudogene TRBV3-2) to TRBJ1-2, with 7 bases that match TRBD1. After removal of 2 bases from V and 3 bases from J, the junction contained 3 bases not matched to a gene. Germline-derived CDR1 and CDR2 are LGHDT and YNNKEL (reference sequence). The CDR3 consists of 14 residues. CDR3 in DNA: TGTGCCAGCAGCCAACTCGGACAGGACTATGGCTACACCTTC. This sequence encodes CASSQLGQDYGYTF.

The chain is built from TRBV16 and TRBJ1-1, with 10 nucleotides matching TRBD1. After removal of 4 bases from V and 5 bases from J, the junction contained 4 bases not matched to a gene. CDR1 and CDR2 (germline): KGHSY, FQNENV. The CDR3 has 14 amino acids. The CDR3 is CASSPLGQGTEAFF. For the CDR3, the DNA is TGTGCCAGCAGCCCCTTGGGACAGGGGACTGAAGCTTTCTTT.

The J gene is TRBJ1-1, the V gene TRBV7-2, with D unclear. The CDR3 spans 15 residues. The germline V gene encodes CDR1 SGHTA and CDR2 FQGNSA. V lost 3 bases and J lost 1, with 12 bases in between. CDR3 nucleotide sequence: TGTGCCAGCAGCTTTACGATAGCGCCGAACACTGAAGCTTTCTTT. Residues: CASSFTIAPNTEAFF.

This sequence joins TRBV3-1 (or the pseudogene TRBV3-2) and TRBJ1-4; 10 bases map to TRBD1. The CDR3 runs to 18 residues. Germline CDR1 LGHDT, CDR2 YNNKEL (reference sequence). The trim removed 0 bases at V and 9 bases at J, leaving 13 bases unmatched. As DNA, the CDR3 is TGTGCCAGCAGCCAAGACTCCGGGACAGGGGTCGGATCTAAAAAACTGTTTTTT. Translating it yields CASSQDSGTGVGSKKLFF.